This T cell receptor (beta chain) was captured in a study of blood T cell repertoires in COVID-19. In the original processing: The assay estimated nucleated cells by amplifying reference gene primers. TCRdb's copy holds only in-frame clones and misses some; the assay was immunoSEQ multiplex PCR. The V and J calls and the clone size are those of that table, but D and trimming were determined from the DNA. The repertoire holds fewer than 400,000 clones, with more than 75% as singletons. V was pared by 12 bases and J by 3 bases, with 16 bases between. Looked up from germline, CDR1 is KGHDR and CDR2 is SFDVKD. CDR3 length: 14 amino acids.

This TCR came from a human donor in a cohort sampled during active COVID-19. The sequenced sample was peripheral blood. This chain links TRBV24-1 with TRBJ1-4; the D is unclear. CDR3 residues: CAPASQQANEKLFF. As DNA, the CDR3 is TGTGCCCCCGCGTCTCAGCAGGCTAATGAAAAACTGTTTTTT.